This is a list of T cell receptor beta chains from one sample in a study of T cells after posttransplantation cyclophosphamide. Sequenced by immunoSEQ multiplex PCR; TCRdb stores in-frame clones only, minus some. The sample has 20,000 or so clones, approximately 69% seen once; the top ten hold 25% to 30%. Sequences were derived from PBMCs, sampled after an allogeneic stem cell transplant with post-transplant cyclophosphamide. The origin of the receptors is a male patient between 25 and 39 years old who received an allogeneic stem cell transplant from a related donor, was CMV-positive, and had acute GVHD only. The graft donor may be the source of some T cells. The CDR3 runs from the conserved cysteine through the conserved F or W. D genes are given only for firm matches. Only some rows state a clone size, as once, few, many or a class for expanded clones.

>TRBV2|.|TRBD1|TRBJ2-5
CASSYRGETQYF
TGTGCCAGCAGTTACAGGGGGGAGACCCAGTACTTC
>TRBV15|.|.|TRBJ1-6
CATSRGTLGDSPLHF
TGTGCCACCAGCAGAGGTACCTTAGGGGATTCACCCCTCCACTTT
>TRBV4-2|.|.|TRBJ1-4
CASSQDPGTNNEKLFF
TGTGCCAGCAGCCAAGACCCCGGGACAAATAATGAAAAACTGTTTTTT
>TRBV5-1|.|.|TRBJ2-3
CASSFAGSTDTQYF
TGCGCCAGCAGCTTCGCAGGGAGCACAGATACGCAGTATTTT
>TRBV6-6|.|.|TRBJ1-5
CASSKDTGLQPQHF
TGTGCCAGCAGCAAGGACACAGGGTTGCAGCCCCAGCATTTT
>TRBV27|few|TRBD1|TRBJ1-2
CASRKTGDGYTF
TGTGCCAGCAGGAAGACAGGGGATGGCTACACCTTC
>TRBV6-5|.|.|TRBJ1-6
CASRRQGNTPLHF
TGTGCCAGCAGGAGGCAGGGGAATACACCCCTCCACTTT
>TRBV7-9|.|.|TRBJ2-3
CASSFAGITDTQYF
TGTGCCAGCAGCTTCGCGGGGATCACAGATACGCAGTATTTT
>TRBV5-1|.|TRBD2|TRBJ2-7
CASSLVGGGAYEQYF
TGCGCCAGCAGCTTGGTTGGGGGGGGAGCCTACGAGCAGTACTTC
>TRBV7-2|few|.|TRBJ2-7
CASRGPGGNEQYF
TGTGCCAGCAGGGGTCCTGGGGGCAACGAGCAGTACTTC
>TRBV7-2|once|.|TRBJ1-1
CASSREVGEAFF
TGTGCCAGCAGCCGGGAGGTCGGTGAAGCTTTCTTT
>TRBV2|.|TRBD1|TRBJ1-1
CASSLRSTGPASNTEAFF
TGTGCCAGCAGTCTCCGTTCGACAGGGCCGGCTTCGAACACTGAAGCTTTCTTT
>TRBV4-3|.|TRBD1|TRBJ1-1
CASSQQGATTEAFF
TGCGCCAGCAGCCAACAGGGGGCGACCACTGAAGCTTTCTTT
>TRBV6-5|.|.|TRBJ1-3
CASRFRNTIYF
TGTGCCAGCAGGTTTAGAAACACCATATATTTT
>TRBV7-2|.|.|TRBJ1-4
CASSFAGIEKLFF
TGTGCCAGCAGCTTTGCAGGGATTGAAAAACTGTTTTTT
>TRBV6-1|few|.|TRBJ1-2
CASISGGVANYGYTF
TGTGCCAGCATATCTGGCGGGGTTGCTAACTATGGCTACACCTTC
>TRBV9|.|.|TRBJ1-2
CASSVQGSGYTF
TGTGCCAGCAGCGTACAGGGCTCTGGCTACACCTTC
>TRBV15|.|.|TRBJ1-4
CATSLRTSTNEKLFF
TGTGCCACCAGCCTTCGAACTTCAACTAATGAAAAACTGTTTTTT
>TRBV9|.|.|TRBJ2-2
CASNPDGAGELFF
TGTGCCAGCAACCCGGACGGGGCCGGGGAGCTGTTTTTT
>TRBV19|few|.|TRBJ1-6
CASTSRGNSYNSPLHF
TGTGCCAGTACCTCCCGAGGAAACTCCTATAATTCACCCCTCCACTTT
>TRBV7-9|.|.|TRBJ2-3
CASSQRQASTDTQYF
TGTGCCAGCAGCCAAAGACAGGCTAGCACAGATACGCAGTATTTT
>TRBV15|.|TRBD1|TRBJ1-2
CATSRDLPGQGTYGYTF
TGTGCCACCAGCAGAGACCTACCGGGACAGGGTACCTATGGCTACACCTTC
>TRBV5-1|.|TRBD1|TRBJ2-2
CASSFGDRTYGELFF
TGCGCCAGCAGCTTCGGGGACAGGACGTACGGGGAGCTGTTTTTT
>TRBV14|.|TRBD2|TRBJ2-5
CASSRRLARQETQYF
TGTGCCAGCAGCCGAAGACTAGCGCGGCAAGAGACCCAGTACTTC
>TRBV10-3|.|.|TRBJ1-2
CAISEGSLRNGYTF
TGTGCCATCAGTGAGGGCTCTCTGAGGAATGGCTACACCTTC
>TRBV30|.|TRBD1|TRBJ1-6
CAWVARGRGNYSPLHF
TGTGCCTGGGTAGCCAGGGGGCGCGGGAACTATTCACCCCTCCACTTT
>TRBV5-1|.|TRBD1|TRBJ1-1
CASSLAGQAQRF
TGCGCCAGCAGCTTGGCCGGACAGGCCCAGAGATTT
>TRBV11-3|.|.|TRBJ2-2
CASSFAGTENTGELFF
TGTGCCAGCAGCTTTGCCGGGACTGAGAACACCGGGGAGCTGTTTTTT
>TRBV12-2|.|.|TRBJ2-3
CASSPPTGERDTQYF
TGTGCCAGCAGCCCACCGACGGGGGAGAGGGATACGCAGTATTTT
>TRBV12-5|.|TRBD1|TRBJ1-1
CASGLGQGMNTEAFF
TGTGCTAGTGGTCTCGGACAGGGAATGAACACTGAAGCTTTCTTT
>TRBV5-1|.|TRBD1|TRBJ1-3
CASSLGSRDSSGNTIYF
TGCGCCAGCAGCTTGGGCTCCCGGGACAGCTCTGGAAACACCATATATTTT
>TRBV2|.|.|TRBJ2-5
CASSRAPGETQYF
TGTGCCAGCAGCCGAGCGCCGGGAGAGACCCAGTACTTC
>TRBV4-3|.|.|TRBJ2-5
CASSQDSSRGIETQYF
TGCGCCAGCAGCCAAGATTCTAGTAGGGGAATAGAGACCCAGTACTTC
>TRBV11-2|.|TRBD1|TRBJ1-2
CASSQDRTGQYGYTF
TGCGCCAGCAGCCAAGATAGGACAGGGCAATATGGCTACACCTTC
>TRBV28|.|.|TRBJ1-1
CASSSLTQLTEAFF
TGTGCCAGCAGTTCCCTGACACAGCTCACTGAAGCTTTCTTT
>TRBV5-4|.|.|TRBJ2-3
CASSLAPGTDTQYF
TGTGCCAGCAGCTTGGCCCCAGGGACAGATACGCAGTATTTT
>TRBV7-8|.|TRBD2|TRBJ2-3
CASSPRTSGGKDTQYF
TGTGCCAGCAGCCCCAGGACTAGCGGGGGCAAAGATACGCAGTATTTT
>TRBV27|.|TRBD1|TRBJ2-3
CASSMTGFADTQYF
TGTGCCAGCAGTATGACAGGGTTTGCAGATACGCAGTATTTT